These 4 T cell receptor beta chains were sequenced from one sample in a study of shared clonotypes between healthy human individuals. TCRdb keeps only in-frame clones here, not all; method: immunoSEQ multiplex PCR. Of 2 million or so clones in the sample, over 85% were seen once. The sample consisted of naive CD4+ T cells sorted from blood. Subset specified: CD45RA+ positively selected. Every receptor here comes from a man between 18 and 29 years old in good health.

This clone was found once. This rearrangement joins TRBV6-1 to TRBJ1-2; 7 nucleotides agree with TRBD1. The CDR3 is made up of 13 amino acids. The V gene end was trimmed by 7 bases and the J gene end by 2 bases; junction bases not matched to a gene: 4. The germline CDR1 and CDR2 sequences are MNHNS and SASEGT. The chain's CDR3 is CASTLTGNYGYTF. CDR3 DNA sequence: TGTGCCAGCACTCTGACAGGGAACTATGGCTACACCTTC.

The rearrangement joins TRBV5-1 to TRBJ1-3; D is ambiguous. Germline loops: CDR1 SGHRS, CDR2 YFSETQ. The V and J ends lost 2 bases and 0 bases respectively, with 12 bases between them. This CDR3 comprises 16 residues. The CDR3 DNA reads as TGCGCCAGCAGCTTCAGTAGTACAAGCTCTGGAAACACCATATATTTT. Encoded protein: CASSFSSTSSGNTIYF. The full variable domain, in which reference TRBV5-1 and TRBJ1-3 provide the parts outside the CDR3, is KAGVTQTPRYLIKTRGQQVTLSCSPISGHRSVSWYQQTPGQGLQFLFEYFSETQRNKGNFPGRFSGRQFSNSRSEMNVSTLELGDSALYLCASSFSSTSSGNTIYFGEGSWLTVV.

In nucleotides, the CDR3 is TGTGCCAGCAGCTATAAAGGGACAGGAGCCTACGAGCAGTACTTC. This translates into CASSYKGTGAYEQYF. The J gene is TRBJ2-7, the V gene TRBV27; 8 bases align to TRBD1. J lost 2 bases, V lost 6 bases, and 9 bases had no gene match. There are 15 residues in the CDR3. Germline V lookup: CDR1 MNHEY, CDR2 SMNVEV (reference sequence).

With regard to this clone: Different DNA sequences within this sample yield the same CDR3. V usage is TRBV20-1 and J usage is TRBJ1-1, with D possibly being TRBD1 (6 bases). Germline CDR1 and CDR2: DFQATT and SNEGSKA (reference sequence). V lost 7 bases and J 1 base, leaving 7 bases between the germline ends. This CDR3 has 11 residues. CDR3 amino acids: CSEGGNTEAFF. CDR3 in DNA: TGCAGTGAGGGGGGGAACACTGAAGCTTTCTTT.